This T cell receptor (beta chain) stems from a study of CD8 T cells in Susac syndrome. About 0.45 to 1 ug RNA was reverse transcribed with random hexamers. TCRdb used MiXCR to reprocess the immunoSEQ multiplex PCR reads, holding one entry per CDR3 protein. The data show 60,000 to 75,000 distinct CDR3 sequences, with approximately 95% seen just once and 0.24% held by the top ten. The CDR3 is made up of 15 amino acids. Germline CDR1 reads MGHRA; CDR2 reads YSYEKL. V lost 2 bases and J lost 4, with 14 bases in between. The chain carries TRBV4-1 and TRBJ1-2; no firm D call. The sample taken for sequencing was CD8+ T cells from PBMCs. This TCR was recovered from a human donor in good health. The CDR3 DNA reads TGCGCCAGCAGCCAAATCACGATTTTATCCTATGGCTACACCTTC. It yields the protein CASSQITILSYGYTF.